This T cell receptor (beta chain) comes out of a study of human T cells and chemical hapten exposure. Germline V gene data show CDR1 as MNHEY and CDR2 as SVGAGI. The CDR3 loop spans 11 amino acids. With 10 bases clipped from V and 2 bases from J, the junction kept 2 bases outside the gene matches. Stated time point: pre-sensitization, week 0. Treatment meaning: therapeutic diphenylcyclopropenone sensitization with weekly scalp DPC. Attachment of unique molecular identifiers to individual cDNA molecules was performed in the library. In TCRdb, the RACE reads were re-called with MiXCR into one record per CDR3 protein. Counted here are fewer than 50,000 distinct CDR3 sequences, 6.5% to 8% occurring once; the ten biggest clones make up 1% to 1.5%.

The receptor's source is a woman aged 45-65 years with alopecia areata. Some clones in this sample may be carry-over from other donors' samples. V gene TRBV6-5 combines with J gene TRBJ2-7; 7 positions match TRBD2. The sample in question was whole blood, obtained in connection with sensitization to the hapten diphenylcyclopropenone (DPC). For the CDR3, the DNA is TGTGCCACTGGGGGGGCCTACGAGCAGTACTTC. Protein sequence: CATGGAYEQYF.